This entry is about one TCR beta chain. Assignments of participants to cohorts depended upon their own reported clinical history. Sequenced by immunoSEQ multiplex PCR; TCRdb stores in-frame clones only, minus some. The top ten hold approximately 8% of the sample, which has some 200,000 clones, around 90% seen once. The source of the sample is a study of blood T cell repertoires in COVID-19. Turning to the study itself: T cells, B-cell-depleted T cells, or PBMCs provided the cDNA or gDNA that served as material.

The germline gives CDR1 GTSNPN, CDR2 SVGIG (reference sequence). V gave up 4 bases and J gave up 8 bases; unmatched junction bases: 8. This CDR3 spans 14 amino acids. This rearrangement joins TRBV30 to TRBJ2-1; 10 bases map to TRBD2. Sequencing input: PBMCs or T cells enriched from blood (not recorded which). The clonotype originates from a woman younger than 35 who had recovered from COVID-19. The CDR3 DNA is TGTGCCTGGAATCAGCGGGGGGGACGTGATGAGCAGTTCTTC. As protein: CAWNQRGGRDEQFF.